These 3 T cell receptor beta chains were sequenced from one sample in a study of blood T cells in healthy people across ages. A second PCR, run for about 6 to 11 cycles, used a sample-barcoded 5' primer plus a J-beta primer mix. MiXCR, run by TCRdb on the 5' RACE reads, gives a single entry per CDR3 protein. The repertoire includes about 1.7 million distinct CDR3 sequences, 28% of them detected once, and around 7.7% sits in the top ten. Sequenced material: blood. The receptors were sampled from a woman aged 25 to 39 in good health.

This clonotype was counted at least ten times. V usage is TRBV5-1 and J usage is TRBJ2-7, with D possibly being TRBD1 (7 bases). This CDR3 comprises 15 residues. Trimming shortened V by 0 bases and J by 4 bases, and 14 bases separated the two germline ends. CDR1 SGHRS and CDR2 YFSETQ come from the germline V gene. CDR3 protein: CASSLGTGGGYEQYF. Written as DNA, the CDR3 is TGCGCCAGCAGCTTGGGGACAGGAGGAGGGTACGAGCAGTACTTC.

This rearrangement joins TRBV5-6 to TRBJ1-1, with TRBD1 identical over 7 bases. CDR3 size: 16 residues. Trimming cost V 4 bases and J 4 bases; bases outside gene matches: 13. Germline lookup yields CDR1 SGHDT and CDR2 YYEEEE. The CDR3 loop is CASSHQGGPVGTEAFF. CDR3 sequence (DNA): TGTGCCAGCAGCCATCAGGGGGGCCCTGTGGGCACTGAAGCTTTCTTT.

The chain uses TRBV20-1 and TRBJ2-3; 9 positions match TRBD1. After removal of 6 bases from V and 1 base from J, the junction contained 8 bases not matched to a gene. Germline assignment: CDR1 DFQATT and CDR2 SNEGSKA (reference sequence). This CDR3 contains 15 residues. CDR3 DNA: TGCAGTGCCCTCCAGGGGGACAGGGGCACAGATACGCAGTATTTT. Translation gives CSALQGDRGTDTQYF.